The 24 T cell receptor beta chains presented below share a single source sample, sequenced in a study of CXCR3-negative and CXCR3-positive naive CD8 T cells. In preparing the TRB cDNA libraries, 5' RACE with UMI labels was used. Each CDR3 protein gets one entry in TCRdb, which reprocessed the 5' RACE reads and gives no DNA. This table lists about 56,000 distinct CDR3 sequences. The specimen sequenced was memory CD8+ T cells from blood. The receptors stem from a human donor in good health. Some clones in this sample may be carry-over from other donors' samples.

J is TRBJ2-3 and V is TRBV7-9; with no DNA, the TCRdb D assignment of TRBD1 cannot be verified. Germline CDR1 and CDR2: SEHNR and FQNEAQ (reference sequence). The CDR3 extends over 16 amino acids. CDR3 protein: CASSSPGGDSSDTQYF.

V usage is TRBV15 and J usage is TRBJ1-4; TCRdb reports TRBD1, a call that lacks DNA to check it against. This CDR3 is built from 17 residues. Germline V gene lookup returns CDR1 LNHNV and CDR2 YYDKDF (reference sequence). The CDR3 loop reads CATSREGGYSGNEKLFF.

This chain links TRBV7-2 with TRBJ2-7; checking the TCRdb D call of TRBD1 is not possible without DNA. This CDR3 is built from 13 residues. Germline values: CDR1 SGHTA, CDR2 FQGNSA. CDR3 protein: CASSFVRGYEQYF.

The CDR3 sequence is CAISGQSQSEQYF. The chain links TRBV10-3 to TRBJ2-7. From germline, CDR1 is ENHRY and CDR2 SYGVKD. This CDR3 contains 13 residues.

The chain links TRBV12-3 or TRBV12-4 to TRBJ2-1; TCRdb outputs TRBD1, but without DNA this stays unchecked. The CDR3 has 11 residues. The CDR3 protein is CASSFAGKQFF.

V usage is TRBV12-3 or TRBV12-4 and J usage is TRBJ2-3; TCRdb returns TRBD1, unconfirmable since there is no DNA. The CDR3 length is 16 residues. The chain's CDR3 is CASSSTAGGATDTQYF.

The chain combines TRBV27 with TRBJ2-1; TCRdb's D gene call, TRBD1, goes unchecked for lack of DNA. Germline-derived CDR1 and CDR2 are MNHEY and SMNVEV (reference sequence). The CDR3 spans 15 residues. The CDR3 spells CASSLSGNHYNEQFF.

The genes are TRBV29-1 and TRBJ2-3; checking the TCRdb D call of TRBD1 is not possible without DNA. Germline V gives CDR1 SQVTM, CDR2 ANQGSEA. This CDR3 region has 18 residues. The CDR3 here is CSVYFMAPAVAAADTQYF.

V usage is TRBV7-6 and J usage is TRBJ2-3. The CDR3 is 13 amino acids. Germline V gives CDR1 SGHVS, CDR2 FNYEAQ. The CDR3 protein is CASSRASGDTQYF.

This rearrangement joins TRBV4-1 to TRBJ2-5; TCRdb indicates TRBD1, and absent DNA this call remains unverified. Per the germline V gene, CDR1 is MGHRA and CDR2 is YSYEKL. The CDR3 totals 16 residues. The CDR3 here is CASSQGADREAETQYF.

The chain joins TRBV5-1 to TRBJ2-2; the D call of TRBD1 rests on TCRdb alone, since no DNA is present to check it. Germline V CDR1 and CDR2: SGHRS, YFSETQ. The CDR3 is made up of 16 amino acids. CDR3 region: CASSILQGANTGELFF.

The chain is built from TRBV13 and TRBJ2-3; TCRdb reports TRBD1, a call that lacks DNA to check it against. From germline, CDR1 is PRHDT and CDR2 FYEKMQ (reference sequence). CDR3 length: 17 residues. The CDR3: CASSLGKTGGVTDTQYF.

The rearrangement uses TRBV7-9 and TRBJ2-3; there is no DNA to check the TCRdb D call of TRBD2. Germline loops: CDR1 SEHNR, CDR2 FQNEAQ (reference sequence). This CDR3 contains 15 residues. The CDR3 loop reads CASSPSGRSTDTQYF.

J is TRBJ1-1 and V is TRBV12-3 or TRBV12-4; TCRdb returns TRBD1, unconfirmable since there is no DNA. This CDR3 has 14 amino acids. The CDR3 loop is CASSLQGFNTEAFF.

The rearrangement links TRBV5-1 to TRBJ2-1; the TCRdb D gene call, TRBD1, has no DNA to confirm it. This CDR3 comprises 15 residues. Germline CDR1 is SGHRS and CDR2 is YFSETQ. CDR3 sequence reads: CASSSRDPGRNEQFF.

This chain links TRBV19 with TRBJ1-1; checking the TCRdb D call of TRBD1 is not possible without DNA. Per the germline V gene, CDR1 is LNHDA and CDR2 is SQIVND (reference sequence). The CDR3 contains 12 residues. This CDR3 reads CASSGGNTEAFF.

This chain links TRBV6-2 or TRBV6-3 with TRBJ2-7. The CDR3 has 13 amino acids. Germline assignment: CDR1 MNHEY and CDR2 SVGEGT. The CDR3 here is CASSYWAAYEQYF.

V usage is TRBV29-1 and J usage is TRBJ2-7. The germline V gene encodes CDR1 SQVTM and CDR2 ANQGSEA. The CDR3 is 15 amino acids. This CDR3 reads CSVEDRVTNSYEQYF.

V is TRBV28 and J is TRBJ2-1; TCRdb names TRBD1, which stays unverified in the absence of DNA. The CDR3 spans 15 residues. Looked up from germline, CDR1 is MDHEN and CDR2 is SYDVKM. CDR3 residues: CASTMGGSSYNEQFF. The full variable domain, with the rest looked up from reference TRBV28 and TRBJ2-1, is DVKVTQSSRYLVKRTGEKVFLECVQDMDHENMFWYRQDPGLGLRLIYFSYDVKMKEKGDIPEGYSVSREKKERFSLILESASTNQTSMYLCASTMGGSSYNEQFFGPGTRLTVL.

The chain joins TRBV4-2 to TRBJ2-5; TCRdb's D gene call, TRBD1, goes unchecked for lack of DNA. This CDR3 has 15 amino acids. Germline loops: CDR1 LGHNA, CDR2 YNFKEQ. The CDR3 is CASSQAWTAQETQYF.

This chain links TRBV7-6 with TRBJ2-3; TCRdb indicates TRBD2, and absent DNA this call remains unverified. This CDR3 contains 17 residues. CDR1 SGHVS and CDR2 FNYEAQ come from the germline V gene. Here the CDR3 reads CASSPQRWASITDTQYF.

The chain links TRBV6-2 or TRBV6-3 to TRBJ2-5; TCRdb designates TRBD2, a call that cannot be tested without DNA. Germline loops: CDR1 MNHEY, CDR2 SVGEGT. The length of the CDR3 is 14 residues. The CDR3 reads CASRPAGGQETQYF.

CDR3 amino acids: CASSFGDRNYEQYF. The J gene is TRBJ2-7, the V gene TRBV5-1; TCRdb reports TRBD1, a call that lacks DNA to check it against. This CDR3 has 14 amino acids. The germline CDR1 and CDR2 sequences are SGHRS and YFSETQ.

The V and J genes are TRBV6-6 and TRBJ2-7; there is no DNA to check the TCRdb D call of TRBD2. Germline CDR1 and CDR2: MNHNY and SVGAGI (reference sequence). This CDR3 contains 15 residues. The CDR3 reads CASSYTSGGAGEQYF.